This TCR beta chain was recovered during a study of Graves' ophthalmopathy and Graves' hyperthyroidism. Each donor who had ophthalmopathy showed moderate-to-severe activity, a CAS of ≥3, a NOSPECS of ≥4, and a duration under 3 months. Findings and caveats of the study: Using 13 signatures, a model distinguished ophthalmopathy from stable hyperthyroidism, reaching around 88% sensitivity and 81.08% specificity. Ophthalmopathy progression was predicted with 70% to 71% sensitivity and 72% to 75% specificity.

V lost 0 bases and J 7 bases, leaving 7 bases between the germline ends. CDR3 length equals 13 residues. Germline lookup yields CDR1 MNHEY and CDR2 SVGAGI. This clonotype was seen ten or more times. The antigen remains unidentified. The TCR beta CDR3 regions underwent amplification from RNA transcripts. RT-PCR was first run with HTBI primers, then multiplex PCR in a second round. One entry per CDR3 protein, called by TCRdb with MiXCR from the multiplex PCR reads. The data show around 470,000 distinct CDR3 sequences, with about an eighth seen just once and 8% to 10% held by the top ten. This clonotype was sampled from a woman in her twenties or thirties with Graves' ophthalmopathy. Sequencing was done on a sample of blood. The chain employs TRBV6-5 and TRBJ1-5; D is uncertain. In nucleotides, the CDR3 is TGTGCCAGCAGTTACTCGGTCCGGCAGCCCCAGCATTTT. It specifies CASSYSVRQPQHF.